Reported below is one TCR beta chain. The table lists this clonotype with a few counts. There is no known antigen for this receptor. The input lacks base qualities; no much larger clone sits a single base away. These data come from a study of Graves' ophthalmopathy and Graves' hyperthyroidism (dated by TCRdb to 2016 to 2019). A note on the overall study: Peripheral blood samples were taken at the time of initial diagnosis, before any treatment was given. Following sampling, methimazole starting at 30 mg daily was administered to hyperthyroidism patients, and high-dose intravenous methylprednisolone was administered to ophthalmopathy patients. An independent validation cohort was composed of around 19 hyperthyroidism patients and 17 patients who later progressed from hyperthyroidism to ophthalmopathy. In 6 or 7 hyperthyroidism patients, T-cell repertoires of thyroid tissue and blood were compared. The 90 or so discovery patients were randomly split 7:3 into training and test sets. In total, approximately 140 blood samples were TCR-sequenced: approximately 42 ophthalmopathy, some 75 hyperthyroidism and some 17 hyperthyroidism-to-ophthalmopathy patients. The study used signatures of the TCR beta repertoire to tell Graves' ophthalmopathy apart from Graves' hyperthyroidism and to predict which patients would progress to ophthalmopathy. To explore V-J signatures that distinguish ophthalmopathy from hyperthyroidism, a discovery set of 100 patients was enrolled, made up of 40 to 45 with ophthalmopathy and 55 to 65 with stable hyperthyroidism.

Ophthalmopathy patients were characterized by moderately to severely active disease, a Clinical Activity Score of at least 3, a NOSPECS grade of at least 4, and a disease duration under 3 months. Patients with other autoimmune diseases, uncontrolled infections, pregnancy or lactation were excluded. Clinical symptoms, serum thyroxine, TRAb, thyroid ultrasound and orbital computed tomography were used for diagnosis. Using Ficoll-Paque density gradient centrifugation, PBMCs were isolated from about 9.2 ml of fresh peripheral blood. Total RNA was extracted with Trizol reagent and quality-checked on an Agilent 2100 Bioanalyzer. For repertoire sequencing, TCR beta CDR3 regions were amplified from RNA transcripts. The first round of RT-PCR was done with HTBI primers and the Qiagen OneStep RT-PCR kit, and was followed by a second round of multiplex PCR, then size selection and purification. Sequencing of the libraries was carried out on an Illumina HiSeq2000 in paired-end mode with 100 bp reads. Under the source paper's analysis protocol: SOAPnuke was used to process the reads, throwing out any read that had adapters, had uncalled bases, had a mean Phred below 15, or lacked an exact constant-primer or identifier match. COPE v1.2.5 was used to merge high-quality paired reads. Each unique nucleotide sequence was treated as a clonotype, and MiTCR v1.1 was used to align the clonotypes to the IMGT TRB V, D and J references. The analysis was limited to V-J combinations with a frequency above 0.0001, which together covered roughly 99% of the repertoires. For each V-J combination, a TCR clonal expansion and chaos score was defined as the ratio of F50 clonal expansion to chaos observed in the TCRdist matrix. Welch's t-statistics and random forest were used to narrow the features down to around 13 V-J combinations, which were then fed into a naive Bayes classifier. The similarity between thyroid and blood repertoires was quantified using the Morisita-Horn index. TCRdb reprocessing: public reads trimmed at Q25 with fastp, clones called with MiXCR, in-frame beta chains kept. Every distinct CDR3 protein forms one entry, paired with its most common genes and DNA. The V and J calls here are based on TCRdb, not the publication. This sample gives some 150,000 distinct CDR3 sequences in total; 39% of them show up just once. The ten largest clones represent roughly 8.9% of the sample.

General study outcomes and caveats: Most of the expanded thyroid clonotypes with a frequency above 0.001 were also detected in blood, and it was suggested that the thyroid immune response may be reflected by blood repertoires. No statistical method was used to predetermine the sample size, and group allocation was not hidden from the investigators. In validation, the model predicted ophthalmopathy progression with over 60% sensitivity and less than 80% specificity; fewer than 15 predicted patients were CT-confirmed with GO in a median of approximately 6.5 months. In cross-validation, the 13-signature model distinguished ophthalmopathy from stable hyperthyroidism with nearly 90% sensitivity and about 81% specificity, and in the test set the corresponding values were approximately 80% and 75%.

Trimmed from V: 5 bases; trimmed from J: 2 bases; junction bases lacking a gene match: 12. CDR1 and CDR2, looked up from the germline V gene, are SGHAT and FQNNGV. There are 17 amino acids in the CDR3, from cysteine to phenylalanine inclusive. Of the read, only the CDR3 DNA is kept; its 51 bases are in frame from base 1. The TCR sequence derives from a man aged 30-40 years with Graves' ophthalmopathy. Donor details come from another sample of the same person, matched by shared clones. The source material was peripheral blood. The chain uses TRBV11-2 and TRBJ2-7; 10 central bases correspond to TRBD2. The DNA sequence follows: TGTGCCAGCAGCCCGGACAGCGGGAGGGCTCAACCCTACGAGCAGTACTTC. The encoded protein is CASSPDSGRAQPYEQYF.